Given below is one T cell receptor beta chain in context. This clonotype was observed a few times. What antigen it recognizes has not been identified. No much larger clone is present one base from it, and per-base qualities are unavailable. The data are from a study of human T cells and chemical hapten exposure (dated by TCRdb to about 2021). Regarding the complete study: For sensitization, 2% DPC in acetone was applied to a roughly 2 cm by roughly 2 cm area of upper inner arm skin. Patch testing was done on the upper back using Finn chambers containing 0.01% DPC, and results were scored after 6 days according to International Contact Dermatitis Research Group standards. Libraries were pooled for sequencing, and variation in per-sample TCR yields was attributed mainly to small differences in library volumes within the pool. Weekly therapeutic DPC doses were additionally applied to the scalp of patients throughout the roughly 25-week study period. Blood samples were taken from patients before sensitization (week 0) and at 2, 6 and about 24 weeks after DPC sensitization. This study followed changes in the peripheral blood TCR repertoire in vivo during primary and secondary sensitization of alopecia patients to the hapten diphenylcyclopropenone (DPC). Most of the patients in the cohort were female, and the cohort covered alopecia areata with under or over 50% scalp involvement, alopecia totalis and alopecia universalis. Blood for TCR sequencing was provided by twenty-nine alopecia patients at one to four time points (pre-sensitization, 2, 6 and 24 weeks).

Results the study describes overall, beyond this receptor: Alopecia, a presumed autoimmune disease, was present in all patients, so the immune response of the patients might differ from that of healthy individuals. A positive correlation was found between the number of PT1 expanded TCRs and patch test score, with significance reached at thresholds 8, 16 and 32 but not 4. DPC sensitization did not change the number of TCRs with a frequency above 1 in 1000, and there was no evidence of changes in global repertoire structure. Significantly more large CDR3 similarity clusters were formed by expanded TCRs than by pre-sensitization or healthy control sets, consistent with antigen-driven responses. Repeated subsampling changed both the strength of the expansion versus patch-test correlation and the threshold at which the correlation became significant.

Clipping removes 5 bases from V and 4 bases from J, with 9 as the unmatched junction base count. The CDR3 runs 16 amino acids, cysteine and phenylalanine included. Just the 48-base CDR3 DNA is kept, in frame starting at base 1. For CDR1 and CDR2, the germline V gene lists MDHEN and SYDVKM. What this sample's time point label stands for: pre-sensitization, week 0. The treatment or condition label for this specimen denotes: therapeutic diphenylcyclopropenone sensitization with weekly scalp DPC. At each patch-test visit, blood was drawn before the patch test was applied. Eligible patients were aged 18 to 70, diagnosed with alopecia, deemed suitable for DPC therapy, and excluded if pregnant. Unfractionated whole blood was collected in Tempus Blood RNA tubes, and total RNA was extracted from that blood. Library construction relied on RACE. This sample was sequenced with a NextSeq 500. Library preparation attached unique molecular identifiers to individual cDNA molecules for quantitative, reproducible TCR counting. Each blood RNA sample was used to sequence both TCR alpha and TCR beta chains. The study's processing was this. Samples had a median of approximately 93,000 TCRs, with a range from roughly 20,000 to 690,600. The Decombinator software suite was used to annotate V, J and CDR3 in the TCR reads. Every sample was subsampled to the same number of TCRs (28,000) for the PS versus PT1 abundance plots. TCRs were defined as expanded if absent before sensitization and observed at least eight times at the 2-week time point. The raw public data were reprocessed by TCRdb itself: fastp quality trimming at Q25, MiXCR clonotype calling, in-frame beta chains only. Rows merge per CDR3 protein into single entries with the most common DNA and genes. The authors' filters were not applied to this entry. This sample is represented by tens of thousands of distinct CDR3 sequences; roughly 9.7% of them were singletons. The top ten constitute approximately 5% of the sample.

This clonotype was obtained from a woman aged 50 to 60 with alopecia areata. Some clones in this sample may be carry-over from other donors' samples. The chain links TRBV28 with TRBJ2-1; 9 bases in the middle match TRBD1. Specimen: whole blood, collected in connection with sensitization to the hapten diphenylcyclopropenone (DPC). The sequence in DNA is TGTGCCAGCAGTCACTTGGGACAGGGAGGATACAATGAGCAGTTCTTC. This translates into CASSHLGQGGYNEQFF.